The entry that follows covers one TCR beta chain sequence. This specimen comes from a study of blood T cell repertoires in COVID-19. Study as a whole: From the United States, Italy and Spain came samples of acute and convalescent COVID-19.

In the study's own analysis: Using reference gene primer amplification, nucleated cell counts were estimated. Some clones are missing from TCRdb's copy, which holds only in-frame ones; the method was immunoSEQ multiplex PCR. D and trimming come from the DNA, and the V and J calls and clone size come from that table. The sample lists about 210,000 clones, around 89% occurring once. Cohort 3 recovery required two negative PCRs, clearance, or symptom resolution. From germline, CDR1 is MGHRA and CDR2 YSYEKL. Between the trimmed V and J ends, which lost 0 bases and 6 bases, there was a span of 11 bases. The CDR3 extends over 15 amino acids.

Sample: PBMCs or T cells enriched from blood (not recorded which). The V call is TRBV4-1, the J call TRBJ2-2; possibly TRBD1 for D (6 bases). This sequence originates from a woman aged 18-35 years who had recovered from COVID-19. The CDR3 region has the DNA TGCGCCAGCAGCCAAGAGATTCGGACAGCCGGGGAGCTGTTTTTT. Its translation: CASSQEIRTAGELFF.